One and the same sample provided the 17 T cell receptor beta chains below, sequenced in a study of Ad26.COV2.S vaccination and SARS-CoV-2 variants. Libraries were prepared by immunoSEQ multiplex PCR; TCRdb keeps only in-frame clonotypes and omits some of them. The sample records tens of thousands of clones, approximately 77% being singletons. Sequenced material: peripheral blood, taken after recovery from COVID-19. The source of these receptors is a human donor who had recovered from COVID-19.

V and J are TRBV7-8 and TRBJ1-6; tentative D call: TRBD1 (5 bases). The CDR3 consists of 15 residues. V was trimmed by 4 bases and J by 7 bases, leaving 14 bases between them. Germline V gene lookup returns CDR1 SGHVS and CDR2 FQNEAQ. The CDR3 region has the DNA TGTGCCAGCAGCTATACCCGGGACGGCAATTCACCCCTCCACTTT. This encodes CASSYTRDGNSPLHF.

This clone was counted a few times. DNA of the CDR3: TGTGCCAGCAGCCAAGACCACAGTCTCAACGAGCAGTACTTC. It specifies CASSQDHSLNEQYF. V is TRBV4-2 and J is TRBJ2-7; no firm D call. This CDR3 contains 14 residues. Trimming cost V 0 bases and J 5 bases, with 11 bases left between them. The germline V gene has CDR1 LGHNA and CDR2 YNFKEQ.

The sample holds many counts of this clone. This rearrangement joins TRBV19 to TRBJ1-1, with no clear D. The CDR3 is 14 residues long. Between the trimmed V and J ends, which lost 3 bases and 2 bases, there was a span of 10 bases. The germline gives CDR1 LNHDA, CDR2 SQIVND (reference sequence). CDR3 amino acids: CASSIDSYNTEAFF. Here the CDR3 DNA reads TGTGCCAGTAGTATCGATAGCTACAACACTGAAGCTTTCTTT.

The chain combines TRBV4-1 with TRBJ2-2; D unresolved. CDR3 length: 18 amino acids. Germline CDR1 reads MGHRA; CDR2 reads YSYEKL. The V end lost 1 base, the J end lost 5 bases, and 20 bases lay between the germline ends. CDR3 in amino acids: CASSQVLVRPRRTGELFF. The CDR3 DNA is TGCGCCAGCAGCCAAGTTTTAGTGCGACCTAGAAGGACCGGGGAGCTGTTTTTT.

The chain combines TRBV19 with TRBJ1-1, with D unresolved. CDR1 and CDR2 (germline): LNHDA, SQIVND (reference sequence). Trimming cost V 8 bases and J 1 base, with 11 bases left between them. This CDR3 comprises 13 residues. The CDR3 DNA reads TGTGCCAGTTCCAAGAAGGCGAACACTGAAGCTTTCTTT. This encodes CASSKKANTEAFF. The entire variable domain, with the rest obtained from reference TRBV19 and TRBJ1-1, is as follows: DGGITQSPKYLFRKEGQNVTLSCEQNLNHDAMYWYRQDPGQGLRLIYYSQIVNDFQKGDIAEGYSVSREKKESFPLTVTSAQKNPTAFYLCASSKKANTEAFFGQGTRLTVV.

The chain combines TRBV19 with TRBJ1-2; D ambiguous. V was pared by 8 bases and J by 4 bases, with 14 bases between. The CDR3 is 13 amino acids. The germline CDR1 and CDR2 sequences are LNHDA and SQIVND (reference sequence). The CDR3 spells CASREGRSYGYTF. The DNA of the CDR3 is TGTGCCAGTCGGGAGGGTCGAAGCTATGGCTACACCTTC. Using reference TRBV19 and TRBJ1-2 for the parts outside the CDR3, the full variable domain is DGGITQSPKYLFRKEGQNVTLSCEQNLNHDAMYWYRQDPGQGLRLIYYSQIVNDFQKGDIAEGYSVSREKKESFPLTVTSAQKNPTAFYLCASREGRSYGYTFGSGTRLTVV.

This clone has a single count. The rearrangement joins TRBV5-4 to TRBJ2-3; D not certain. CDR1 is SGHNT, CDR2 YYREEE, per germline (reference sequence). CDR3 length: 11 residues. V lost 7 bases and J 5 bases, leaving 8 bases between the germline ends. This CDR3 is CASGIQDTQYF. CDR3 nucleotides: TGTGCCAGCGGGATCCAAGATACGCAGTATTTT.

The V and J genes are TRBV28 and TRBJ1-2; 10 bases are a match to TRBD1. V dropped 4 bases and J dropped 8; count of bases not matched to a gene: 7. The CDR3 loop spans 14 amino acids. Germline CDR1 reads MDHEN; CDR2 reads SYDVKM. The CDR3 sequence is CASSSTGGGKGYTF. CDR3 nucleotides: TGTGCCAGCAGTTCGACAGGGGGCGGAAAGGGCTACACCTTC.

Here the CDR3 reads CASSLDGAAIAKNIQYF. The CDR3 coding sequence is TGTGCCAGCAGCTTAGACGGAGCGGCGATAGCCAAAAACATTCAGTACTTC. V is TRBV7-9 and J is TRBJ2-4; a possible D gene is TRBD2 (5 bases). This CDR3 region has 17 residues. Germline V lookup: CDR1 SEHNR, CDR2 FQNEAQ (reference sequence). The V gene lost 1 base and the J gene lost 0 bases, with 13 bases spanning the gap. The whole variable domain, filled in from reference TRBV7-9 and TRBJ2-4, reads DTGVSQNPRHKITKRGQNVTFRCDPISEHNRLYWYRQTLGQGPEFLTYFQNEAQLEKSRLLSDRFSAERPKGSFSTLEIQRTEQGDSAMYLCASSLDGAAIAKNIQYFGAGTRLSVL.

This clone has a handful of counts. The chain uses TRBV4-1 and TRBJ2-3; D is perhaps TRBD2 (7 bases). The V end was cut by 4 bases, the J end by 4 bases, with 15 bases between. The CDR3 is 15 residues long. The germline V gene has CDR1 MGHRA and CDR2 YSYEKL. This CDR3 reads CASSLSAGAADTQYF. Here the CDR3 DNA reads TGCGCCAGCAGCCTCTCTGCGGGGGCCGCAGATACGCAGTATTTT.

This clone came up once. The V call is TRBV7-3, the J call TRBJ2-1; D unresolved. The CDR3 length is 12 residues. Trimming left V 1 base short and J 10 bases short, with 8 bases between. The germline gives CDR1 SGHTA, CDR2 FQGTGA. The CDR3 region is CASSLNYGEQFF. The CDR3 DNA sequence: TGTGCCAGCAGCTTAAATTACGGGGAGCAGTTCTTC.

The chain combines TRBV6-6 with TRBJ2-5; D is perhaps TRBD2 (6 bases). V lost 8 bases to trimming and J lost 5 bases, with 6 bases between them. CDR3 length: 10 residues. Germline lookup yields CDR1 MNHNY and CDR2 SVGAGI (reference sequence). CDR3 protein: CASGGETQYF. CDR3 nucleotide sequence: TGTGCCAGCGGGGGGGAGACCCAGTACTTC.

The chain carries TRBV4-3 and TRBJ2-7; the match to TRBD2 covers 11 bases. In germline, CDR1 is LGHNA, CDR2 YSLEER. This CDR3 comprises 16 residues. Trimming took 0 bases from V and 9 from J; bases not matched to a gene: 10. The CDR3 here is CASSQEATSGALRQYF. CDR3 coding DNA: TGCGCCAGCAGCCAAGAAGCGACTAGCGGGGCCTTGCGGCAGTACTTC.

This clone was counted at least ten times. This rearrangement joins TRBV3-1 (or the pseudogene TRBV3-2) to TRBJ1-5, with a possible D match to TRBD1 (6 bases). The germline gives CDR1 LGHDT, CDR2 YNNKEL (reference sequence). V was pared by 4 bases and J by 4 bases, with 11 bases between. The CDR3 runs to 14 residues. The CDR3 DNA follows: TGTGCCAGCAGCCCCACAGGGCGGAATCAGCCCCAGCATTTT. It specifies CASSPTGRNQPQHF.

The CDR3 sequence: CASSQTSSHEQFF. In nucleotides, the CDR3 is TGTGCCAGCAGCCAAACCAGTAGCCATGAGCAGTTCTTC. The V and J genes are TRBV4-2 and TRBJ2-1; D call uncertain. Per germline, CDR1 LGHNA and CDR2 YNFKEQ. V lost 2 bases to trimming and J lost 8 bases, with 10 bases between them. The CDR3 has 13 residues.

V is TRBV28 and J is TRBJ1-6; D might be TRBD1 (5 bases). There are 16 residues in the CDR3. V lost 4 bases to trimming and J lost 8 bases, with 18 bases between them. The germline V gene has CDR1 MDHEN and CDR2 SYDVKM. The CDR3: CASSSPGGGRDSPLHF. In DNA form, the CDR3 reads TGTGCCAGCAGTTCCCCCGGCGGGGGAAGGGATTCACCCCTCCACTTT.

There are a few counts of this clone. V gene TRBV13 combines with J gene TRBJ1-6, with D hard to call. The germline V gene encodes CDR1 PRHDT and CDR2 FYEKMQ (reference sequence). Deletions cut 1 base from V and 16 bases from J, with 11 bases between. The CDR3 runs 12 residues. DNA for the CDR3: TGTGCCAGCAGCTTAGATGGTCATGCTCTCCACTTT. Translation: CASSLDGHALHF.